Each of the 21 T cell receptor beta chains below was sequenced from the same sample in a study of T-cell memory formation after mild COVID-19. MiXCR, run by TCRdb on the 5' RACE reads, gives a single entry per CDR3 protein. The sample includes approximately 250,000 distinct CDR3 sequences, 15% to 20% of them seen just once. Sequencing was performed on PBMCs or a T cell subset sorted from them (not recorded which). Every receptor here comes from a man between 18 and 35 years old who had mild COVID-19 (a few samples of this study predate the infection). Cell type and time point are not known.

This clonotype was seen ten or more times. CDR3 DNA sequence: TGTGCCAGCAGTCCCTCGGGGGGGCGGGAGACCCAGTACTTC. Its protein is CASSPSGGRETQYF. The V call is TRBV6-5, the J call TRBJ2-5; 8 nucleotides match TRBD2. CDR1 is MNHEY and CDR2 is SVGAGI in the germline V gene. V was clipped by 5 bases and J by 5 bases; unmatched bases: 7. The CDR3 totals 14 residues.

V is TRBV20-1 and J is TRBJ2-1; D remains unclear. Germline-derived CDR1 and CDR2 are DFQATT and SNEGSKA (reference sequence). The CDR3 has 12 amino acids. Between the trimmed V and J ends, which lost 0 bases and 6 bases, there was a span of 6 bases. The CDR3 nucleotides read TGCAGTGCTAGAGACTCATCCAATGAGCAGTTCTTC. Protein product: CSARDSSNEQFF.

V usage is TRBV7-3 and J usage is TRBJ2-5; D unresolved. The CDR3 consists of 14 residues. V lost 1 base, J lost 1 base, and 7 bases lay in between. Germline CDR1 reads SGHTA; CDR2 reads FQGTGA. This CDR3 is CASSLMPGQETQYF. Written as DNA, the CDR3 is TGTGCCAGCAGCTTAATGCCGGGCCAAGAGACCCAGTACTTC.

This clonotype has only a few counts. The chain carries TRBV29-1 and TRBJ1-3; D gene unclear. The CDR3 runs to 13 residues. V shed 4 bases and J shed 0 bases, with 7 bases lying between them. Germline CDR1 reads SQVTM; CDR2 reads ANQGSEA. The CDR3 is CSVGLDSGNTIYF. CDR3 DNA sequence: TGCAGCGTTGGTCTAGACTCTGGAAACACCATATATTTT.

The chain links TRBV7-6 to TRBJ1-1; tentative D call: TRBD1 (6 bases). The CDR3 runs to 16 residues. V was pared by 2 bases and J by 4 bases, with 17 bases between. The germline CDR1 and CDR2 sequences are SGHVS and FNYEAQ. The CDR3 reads CASSLQQGSYATEAFF. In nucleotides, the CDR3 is TGTGCCAGCAGCTTACAGCAGGGGTCCTACGCCACTGAAGCTTTCTTT. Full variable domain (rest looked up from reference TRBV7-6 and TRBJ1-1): GAGVSQSPRYKVTKRGQDVALRCDPISGHVSLYWYRQALGQGPEFLTYFNYEAQQDKSGLPNDRFSAERPEGSISTLTIQRTEQRDSAMYRCASSLQQGSYATEAFFGQGTRLTVV.

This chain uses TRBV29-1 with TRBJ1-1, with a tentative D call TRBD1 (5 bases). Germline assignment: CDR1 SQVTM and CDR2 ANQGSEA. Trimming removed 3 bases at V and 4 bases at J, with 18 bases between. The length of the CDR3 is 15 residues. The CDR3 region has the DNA TGCAGCGTTGACGGTGGGACGGTCGGCAGCACTGAAGCTTTCTTT. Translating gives CSVDGGTVGSTEAFF.

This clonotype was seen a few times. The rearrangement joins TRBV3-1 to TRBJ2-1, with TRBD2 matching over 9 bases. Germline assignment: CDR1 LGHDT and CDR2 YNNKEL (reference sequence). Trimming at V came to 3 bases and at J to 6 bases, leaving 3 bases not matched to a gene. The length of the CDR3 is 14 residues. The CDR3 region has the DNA TGTGCCAGCAGCCACCTAGCGGGGCTCAATGAGCAGTTCTTC. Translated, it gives CASSHLAGLNEQFF.

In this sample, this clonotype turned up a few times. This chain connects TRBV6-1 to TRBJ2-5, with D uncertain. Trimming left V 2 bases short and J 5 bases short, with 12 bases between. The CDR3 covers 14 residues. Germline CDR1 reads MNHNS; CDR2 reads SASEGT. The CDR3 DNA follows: TGTGCCAGCAGTGAACAGGCCGGAGCGGAGACCCAGTACTTC. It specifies CASSEQAGAETQYF.

The CDR3 DNA reads TGTGCCAGCAGCTTCACTTTGGACACCATATATTTT. Amino acids: CASSFTLDTIYF. The chain has TRBV7-2 and TRBJ1-3; D unresolved. V dropped 3 bases and J dropped 8 bases, with 8 bases sitting between them. This CDR3 region has 12 residues. Germline V lookup: CDR1 SGHTA, CDR2 FQGNSA.

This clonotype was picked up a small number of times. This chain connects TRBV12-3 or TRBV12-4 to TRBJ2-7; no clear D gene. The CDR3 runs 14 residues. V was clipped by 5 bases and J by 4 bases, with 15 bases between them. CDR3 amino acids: CASSRWVREYEQYF. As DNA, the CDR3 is TGTGCCAGCAGTCGGTGGGTAAGGGAATACGAGCAGTACTTC.

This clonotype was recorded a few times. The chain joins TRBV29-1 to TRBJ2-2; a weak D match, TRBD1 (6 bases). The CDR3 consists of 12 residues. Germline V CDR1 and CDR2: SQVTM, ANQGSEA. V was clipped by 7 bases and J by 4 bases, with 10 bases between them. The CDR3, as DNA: TGCAGCGGAACACAGGGCACCGGGGAGCTGTTTTTT. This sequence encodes CSGTQGTGELFF.

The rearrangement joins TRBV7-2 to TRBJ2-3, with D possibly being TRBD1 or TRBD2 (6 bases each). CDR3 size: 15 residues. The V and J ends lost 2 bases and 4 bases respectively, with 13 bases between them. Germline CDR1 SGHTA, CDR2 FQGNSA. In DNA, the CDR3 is TGTGCCAGCAGCTTATCCGGGGGCCGGTCAGATACGCAGTATTTT. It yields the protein CASSLSGGRSDTQYF.

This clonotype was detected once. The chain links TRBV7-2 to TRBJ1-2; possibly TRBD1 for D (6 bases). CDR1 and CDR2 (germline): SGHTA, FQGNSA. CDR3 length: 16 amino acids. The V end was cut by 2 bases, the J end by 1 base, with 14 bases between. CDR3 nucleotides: TGTGCCAGCAGCTTATTGGTTGCAGGGGTTAACTATGGCTACACCTTC. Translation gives CASSLLVAGVNYGYTF.

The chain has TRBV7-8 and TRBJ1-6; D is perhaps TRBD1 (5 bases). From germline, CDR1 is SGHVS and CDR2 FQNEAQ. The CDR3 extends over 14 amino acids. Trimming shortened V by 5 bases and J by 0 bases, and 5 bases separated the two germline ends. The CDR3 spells CASSRGSYNSPLHF. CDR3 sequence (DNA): TGTGCCAGCAGCAGGGGCTCCTATAATTCACCCCTCCACTTT.

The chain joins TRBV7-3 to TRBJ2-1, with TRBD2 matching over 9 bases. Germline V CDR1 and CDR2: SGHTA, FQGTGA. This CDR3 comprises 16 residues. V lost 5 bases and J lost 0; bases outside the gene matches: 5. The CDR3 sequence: CASSRSAGGSYNEQFF. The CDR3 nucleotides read TGTGCCAGCAGCCGTTCAGCGGGGGGCTCCTACAATGAGCAGTTCTTC.

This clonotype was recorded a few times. In nucleotides, the CDR3 is TGTGCCAGCTCACCGGGATTGGGGATGGGCACTGAAGCTTTCTTT. Its translation is CASSPGLGMGTEAFF. This sequence joins TRBV18 and TRBJ1-1; D uncertain. The CDR3 contains 15 residues. With 3 bases removed from V and 4 bases from J, the gap between germline ends came to 15 bases. CDR1 is KGHSH, CDR2 LQKENI, per germline.

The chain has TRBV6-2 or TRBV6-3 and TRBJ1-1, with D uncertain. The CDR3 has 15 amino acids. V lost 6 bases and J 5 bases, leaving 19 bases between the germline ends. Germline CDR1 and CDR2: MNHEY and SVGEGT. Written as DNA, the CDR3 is TGTGCCAGCAGAAACACTCTCGCGGGCTGGACTGAAGCTTTCTTT. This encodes CASRNTLAGWTEAFF.

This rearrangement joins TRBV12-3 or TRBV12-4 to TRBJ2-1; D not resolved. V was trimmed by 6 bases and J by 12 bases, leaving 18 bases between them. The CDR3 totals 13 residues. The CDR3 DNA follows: TGTGCCAGCAGCCTTACGGGCCCCCTGTGGCAGTTCTTC. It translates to CASSLTGPLWQFF.

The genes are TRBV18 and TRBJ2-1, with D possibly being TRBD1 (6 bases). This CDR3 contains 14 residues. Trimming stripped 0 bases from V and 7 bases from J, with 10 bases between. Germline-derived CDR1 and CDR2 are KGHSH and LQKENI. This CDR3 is CASSPPQGWNEQFF. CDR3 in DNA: TGTGCCAGCTCACCACCTCAGGGGTGGAATGAGCAGTTCTTC.

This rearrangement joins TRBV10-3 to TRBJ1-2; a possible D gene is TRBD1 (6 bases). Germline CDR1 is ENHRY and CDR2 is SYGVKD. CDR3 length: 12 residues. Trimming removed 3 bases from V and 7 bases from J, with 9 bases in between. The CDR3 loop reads CAISEQGSGYTF. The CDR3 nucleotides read TGTGCCATCAGTGAACAGGGCTCTGGCTACACCTTC.

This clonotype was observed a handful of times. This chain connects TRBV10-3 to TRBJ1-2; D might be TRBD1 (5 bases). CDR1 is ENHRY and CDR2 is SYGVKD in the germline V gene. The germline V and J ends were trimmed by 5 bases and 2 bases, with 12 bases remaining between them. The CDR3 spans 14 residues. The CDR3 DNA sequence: TGTGCCATCAGTTCGGGGGTGGGCAACTATGGCTACACCTTC. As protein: CAISSGVGNYGYTF.